What follows is one T cell receptor (beta chain) and its context. This clone was detected only a few times. The clone's antigen remains unknown. Per-nucleotide qualities are absent, and no much larger clonotype sits a single base away. Relative to germline, V is missing 4 bases and J is missing 10 bases, with 10 bases of the junction outside any gene match. The CDR3 sequence holds 14 residues, the cysteine and phenylalanine included. Solely the CDR3 DNA is kept, with 42 bases framed from the first base. CDR1 LGHDT and CDR2 YNNKEL were looked up in the germline V gene (reference sequence). The immunoSEQ Assay, a bias-controlled multiplex PCR, was used to amplify TCRbeta CDR3 regions from genomic DNA. The original pipeline was this. Nucleated cell counts per sample were estimated from amplification of reference gene primers within the assay. To quantify the absolute abundance of each unique TCRbeta CDR3 rearrangement, sequence reads were collapsed and filtered. For each sample, productive Simpson clonality was calculated as the square root of Simpson's diversity index over productive rearrangements. This is the immuneACCESS table as TCRdb keeps it, with only in-frame sequences that have V and J called. A part of the clones is gone; compared with another copy, unresolved V genes explain less than half, and the rest is unexplained. V and J calls and clone size follow that table, whereas D and trimming were derived from the DNA. In this sample the table shows about 140,000 clones, about 91% of which occur a single time. The biggest ten clones account for 1.5% of the sample.

This specimen comes from a study of blood T cell repertoires in COVID-19 (dated by TCRdb to the early 2020s). In the study overall: Samples from collaborators originated in the United States, Italy and Spain and spanned both the acute and convalescent phases of COVID-19. The prospective study material was composed of cDNA or gDNA derived from T cells, B-cell-depleted T cells, or PBMCs. Subjects who had been exposed to COVID-19, were actively infected with it, or had recovered from it provided the deeply sampled blood TCRbeta repertoires that made up the dataset. A freely available public database, intended as a resource for researchers studying the immune response to SARS-CoV-2, is where the repertoires were released. The samples were drawn from two sources: the first 160 participants of the ongoing ImmuneRACE study, and some 1,300 subjects contributed by 6 global collaborators. Sample metadata almost always included a de-identified subject ID, COVID-19 status, age in years and sex. Where available, HLA class I and class II types were taken from metadata supplied by the sample provider and were not determined by assay-based typing. Points the paper makes about the study in general: The amount of clinical and demographic metadata varied by source and participant and was provided uncurated.

The collaborating institutions used their own protocols to collect whole blood in K2EDTA tubes. Collaborator samples were shipped for TCRbeta analysis as frozen whole blood, isolated PBMCs, or DNA extracted from either sample type. In this chain, TRBV3-1 (or the pseudogene TRBV3-2) is recombined with TRBJ1-1, with 9 junctional bases fitting TRBD1. This TCR came from a woman aged 55-69 years with acute or convalescent COVID-19. The material sequenced was peripheral blood. The nucleotide sequence reads as follows: TGTGCCAGCAGCCTCTTATCCGGGACAGGGAGAGCTTTCTTT. Its amino acids are CASSLLSGTGRAFF.